This TCR beta chain emerged from a study of blood T cells in healthy people across ages. This clonotype showed up just a few times. Its cognate antigen is unknown. It was with a sample-barcoded 5' primer and a J-beta primer mix that a second PCR of roughly 7 to 12 cycles was run. A single record per CDR3 protein comes from TCRdb applying MiXCR to the 5' RACE reads. This table has about 1,400,000 distinct CDR3 sequences, roughly 45% appearing once. General study results and limits: TCR beta diversity per million T cells fell roughly linearly with age.

Peripheral blood, about 10 milliliters per donor, was collected. Isolating PBMCs gave at least 7 million of these cells per sample. Samples each had at least 5 micrograms of total RNA extracted. The CDR3 runs 12 residues. Looked up from germline, CDR1 is DFQATT and CDR2 is SNEGSKA (reference sequence). Trimming took 7 bases from V and 4 from J, leaving 13 bases between them. The sample was blood. The clonotype was recovered from a woman under 30 in good health. The chain employs TRBV20-1 and TRBJ1-2; D not resolved. The CDR3 here is CSVQEETYGYTF. Written as DNA, the CDR3 is TGCAGTGTCCAAGAAGAGACCTATGGCTACACCTTC.